Listed here is a single TCR beta chain. Its target is unknown. This record comes from a study of cytomegalovirus exposure and HLA in healthy donors. Study results and limitations: Per a later analysis, 15,000 to 20,000 TCR beta sequences showed association with HLA alleles at 0.05 false discovery rate. Later work found most CMV-associated TCR beta chains apparently HLA-restricted. Later on, an analysis showed TCR association rates differing by HLA locus, with DRB1 the most and HLA-C the fewest.

PCR primers comprised 60 Vbeta and 13 Jbeta primers. TCRdb's copy holds only in-frame clones and misses some; the assay was immunoSEQ multiplex PCR. Of some 190,000 clones in the sample, over 70% were seen once. With V trimmed by 4 bases and J by 5 bases, 9 bases remained unmatched. CDR3 length equals 16 residues. Germline loops: CDR1 SGHAT, CDR2 FQNNGV. The receptor comes from a woman in her twenties or thirties in good health and CMV-seropositive. This chain links TRBV11-2 with TRBJ2-3; 10 bases line up with TRBD2. The sequencing input was PBMCs. The DNA of the CDR3 is TGTGCCAGCAGCTCGGTAAGCGGGAGGGCCCAAGATACGCAGTATTTT. This translates into CASSSVSGRAQDTQYF.